These T cell receptor beta chains were read from a single sample in a study of tumor-infiltrating lymphocytes in primary liver carcinoma. TCRdb recomputed calls from the multiplex PCR reads with MiXCR, one row per CDR3 protein. Found here are about 50,000 distinct CDR3 sequences, over 65% of them singletons; the top ten hold about 24%. The material sequenced was liver tumor tissue from sampling region 5. Every receptor here comes from a man aged 40-50 years with primary liver carcinoma and hepatitis B virus infection. Both conserved end residues are part of each CDR3. The order of the fields is V gene, CDR3 length, CDR3 protein.

v_call: TRBV11-2; cdr3_length: 21; cdr3_aa: CVSSMGGDRGISLPGANVLTF
v_call: TRBV29-1; cdr3_length: 16; cdr3_aa: CSVASGMDCSTDTQYF
v_call: TRBV3-1; cdr3_length: 15; cdr3_aa: CASSQAPGTNYEQYF
v_call: TRBV29-1; cdr3_length: 13; cdr3_aa: CSVRLAGRETQYF
v_call: TRBV7-8; cdr3_length: 15; cdr3_aa: CASRRLAGGGYEQYF
v_call: TRBV4-3; cdr3_length: 14; cdr3_aa: CDSSQPGTGNGYTF
v_call: TRBV14; cdr3_length: 17; cdr3_aa: CASGQDLRTSRRNEQFF
v_call: TRBV10-3; cdr3_length: 12; cdr3_aa: CAISDQRETQYF
v_call: TRBV7-2; cdr3_length: 15; cdr3_aa: CASSSRTSGTYEQYF
v_call: TRBV29-1; cdr3_length: 14; cdr3_aa: CSTGAGAGTDTQHF
v_call: TRBV6-6; cdr3_length: 16; cdr3_aa: CAISHPPGRRSYEQYF
v_call: TRBV6-6; cdr3_length: 14; cdr3_aa: CASSYSSFPGELFF
v_call: TRBV6-5; cdr3_length: 14; cdr3_aa: CVSSRGPSTGELFF
v_call: TRBV28; cdr3_length: 14; cdr3_aa: CATKRDTASDTQYF
v_call: TRBV28; cdr3_length: 15; cdr3_aa: CASSLGQSSYNEQFF
v_call: TRBV10-2; cdr3_length: 14; cdr3_aa: CASGETVVNTEAFF
v_call: TRBV10-3; cdr3_length: 16; cdr3_aa: CAISPGTGAGGNNIYF